Presented here are 8 T cell receptor beta chains from one specimen sequenced in a study of T cell repertoires in cytomegalovirus infection. TCRdb redid the calling of the reads with MiXCR, one entry per CDR3 protein. The repertoire holds about 310,000 distinct CDR3 sequences, with 15% to 20% as singletons. Specimen: PBMCs. The receptors were sampled from a human donor in good health (CMV status not recorded). Some clones in this sample may be carry-over from other donors' samples.

This rearrangement joins TRBV20-1 to TRBJ1-2; D remains ambiguous. There are 11 residues in the CDR3. CDR1 and CDR2 (germline): DFQATT, SNEGSKA (reference sequence). V was clipped by 7 bases and J by 4 bases, with 10 bases between them. CDR3 region: CSGGEGYGYTF. In DNA, the CDR3 is TGCAGTGGGGGAGAGGGCTATGGCTACACCTTC.

This clonotype came up many times. V is TRBV12-3 or TRBV12-4 and J is TRBJ2-7; TRBD2 is a possible D gene (5 bases). V dropped 5 bases and J dropped 7 bases, with 24 bases sitting between them. This CDR3 has 16 residues. The CDR3 loop reads CASSPMTAEGTGEQYF. The CDR3 DNA sequence: TGTGCCAGCAGTCCCATGACGGCAGAGGGAACGGGGGAGCAGTACTTC.

The V gene is TRBV6-2 or TRBV6-3, the J gene TRBJ2-1, with 9 bases identical to TRBD1. CDR1 MNHEY and CDR2 SVGEGT come from the germline V gene. The trim removed 9 bases at V and 9 bases at J, leaving 15 bases unmatched. CDR3 size: 15 residues. The CDR3 spells CASTFHGTGYIEQFF. The CDR3 bases are TGTGCCAGTACTTTTCATGGGACAGGGTATATTGAGCAGTTCTTC.

The rearrangement links TRBV4-3 to TRBJ2-7; no firm D call. From germline, CDR1 is LGHNA and CDR2 YSLEER. The CDR3 has 15 amino acids. Trimming stripped 1 base from V and 7 bases from J, with 17 bases between. The CDR3 loop reads CASSQATGMGFEQYF. The CDR3 nucleotides are TGCGCCAGCAGCCAAGCTACGGGTATGGGCTTTGAGCAGTACTTC.

This clonotype was seen repeatedly, ten times or more. The CDR3 region is CASSEGTGHDQPQHF. The CDR3 region has the DNA TGTGCCAGCAGTGAAGGGACAGGGCATGATCAGCCCCAGCATTTT. The chain has TRBV6-1 and TRBJ1-5; 8 nucleotides match TRBD1. The CDR3 is made up of 15 amino acids. The junction had 4 bases not matched to a gene; V was cut back by 1 base and J by 5 bases. Germline-derived CDR1 and CDR2 are MNHNS and SASEGT.

This clonotype was observed many times. V gene TRBV6-1 combines with J gene TRBJ1-1; D may be TRBD1 (6 bases). V lost 4 bases and J lost 3, with 12 bases in between. The CDR3 sequence is 14 residues long. CDR1 MNHNS and CDR2 SASEGT come from the germline V gene. The CDR3 protein is CASSARGGYTEAFF. For the CDR3, the DNA is TGTGCCAGCAGTGCCAGGGGAGGGTACACTGAAGCTTTCTTT.

This clonotype was seen a few times. The genes are TRBV4-1 and TRBJ1-2; possible D gene TRBD1, 5 bases. CDR3 size: 20 residues. The germline V gene encodes CDR1 MGHRA and CDR2 YSYEKL. Trimming cost V 0 bases and J 7 bases, with 30 bases left between them. The CDR3 loop is CASSQEIARPGPRFRVGYTF. The CDR3 DNA follows: TGCGCCAGCAGCCAAGAGATTGCCCGTCCAGGGCCCAGGTTTCGCGTTGGCTACACCTTC.

This clonotype was seen many times. The CDR3 coding sequence is TGTGCCAGCAGCTTAGGGGACAGGGACACAGATACGCAGTATTTT. Translation gives CASSLGDRDTDTQYF. This chain uses TRBV7-9 with TRBJ2-3; 9 positions match TRBD1. The V and J ends lost 1 base and 2 bases, in that order; junction bases with no gene match: 1. Germline-derived CDR1 and CDR2 are SEHNR and FQNEAQ (reference sequence). The CDR3 spans 15 residues.